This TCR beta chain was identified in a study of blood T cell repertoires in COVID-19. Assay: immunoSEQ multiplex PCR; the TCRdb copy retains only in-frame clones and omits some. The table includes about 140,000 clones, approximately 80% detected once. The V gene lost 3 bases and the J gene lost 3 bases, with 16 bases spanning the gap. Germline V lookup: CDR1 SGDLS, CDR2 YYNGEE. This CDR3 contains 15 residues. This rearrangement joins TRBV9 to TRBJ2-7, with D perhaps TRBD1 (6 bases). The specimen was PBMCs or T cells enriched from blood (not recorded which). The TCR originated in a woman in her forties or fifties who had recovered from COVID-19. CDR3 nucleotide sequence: TGTGCCAGCAGCGCAGGGGACAAGGAACTCTACGAGCAGTACTTC. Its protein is CASSAGDKELYEQYF.